Following are 29 T cell receptor beta chains from one sample sequenced in a study of cytomegalovirus exposure and HLA in healthy donors. Produced via immunoSEQ multiplex PCR; TCRdb's table is partial and in-frame only. This sample has about 130,000 clones, with 85% to 90% found just once. The specimen was PBMCs. These receptors came from a man aged 30-40 years in good health and CMV-seronegative.

The genes are TRBV19 and TRBJ1-4; 9 bases map to TRBD1. V lost 1 base and J lost 13; bases outside the gene matches: 1. Germline loops: CDR1 LNHDA, CDR2 SQIVND (reference sequence). The CDR3 consists of 12 residues. The CDR3 loop reads CASSIGGQGLFF. In nucleotides, the CDR3 is TGTGCCAGTAGTATAGGGGGACAGGGACTGTTTTTT. The full variable domain, its missing parts supplied by reference TRBV19 and TRBJ1-4, is DGGITQSPKYLFRKEGQNVTLSCEQNLNHDAMYWYRQDPGQGLRLIYYSQIVNDFQKGDIAEGYSVSREKKESFPLTVTSAQKNPTAFYLCASSIGGQGLFFGSGTQLSVL.

The CDR3 spells CASSGGQGNTEAFF. CDR3 DNA sequence: TGTGCCAGCAGCGGAGGACAGGGAAACACTGAAGCTTTCTTT. This rearrangement joins TRBV13 to TRBJ1-1; 8 bases map to TRBD1. CDR3 size: 14 residues. Germline-derived CDR1 and CDR2 are PRHDT and FYEKMQ (reference sequence). Trimming cost V 5 bases and J 2 bases; bases outside gene matches: 4.

This rearrangement joins TRBV19 to TRBJ1-6; 7 nucleotides agree with TRBD1. With 5 bases clipped from V and 7 bases from J, the junction kept 5 bases outside the gene matches. The length of the CDR3 is 14 residues. CDR1 is LNHDA, CDR2 SQIVND, per germline (reference sequence). This CDR3 reads CASSRDRENSPLHF. CDR3 DNA: TGTGCCAGTAGTCGGGACAGAGAGAATTCACCCCTCCACTTT.

This chain's CDR3 is CASSRLTGQSNYGYTF. For the CDR3, the DNA is TGTGCCAGCAGCCGCCTCACAGGACAGAGTAACTATGGCTACACCTTC. J is TRBJ1-2 and V is TRBV5-4; TRBD1 is a possible D gene (6 bases). Germline CDR1 reads SGHNT; CDR2 reads YYREEE (reference sequence). Deletions cut 4 bases from V and 1 base from J, with 17 bases between. The CDR3 totals 16 residues.

Concerning this clone: A read error may explain this, as a much larger clone is one base away. The chain carries TRBV30 and TRBJ2-2, with D perhaps TRBD2 (5 bases). The CDR3 loop spans 15 amino acids. The V end was cut by 0 bases, the J end by 5 bases, with 13 bases between. Germline values: CDR1 GTSNPN, CDR2 SVGIG (reference sequence). The CDR3 coding sequence is TGTGCCTGGAGTGTAAGGGCTTTAGCGACCGGGGAGCTGTTTTTT. Its protein product is CAWSVRALATGELFF.

This chain joins TRBV7-2 and TRBJ1-1; maybe TRBD1 (6 bases). V lost 5 bases, J lost 0 bases, and 10 bases lay in between. Germline loops: CDR1 SGHTA, CDR2 FQGNSA. The CDR3 totals 14 residues. The chain's CDR3 is CASSQRQVNTEAFF. CDR3 in DNA: TGTGCCAGCAGCCAACGACAGGTGAACACTGAAGCTTTCTTT. The complete variable domain, with remaining parts taken from reference TRBV7-2 and TRBJ1-1, reads GAGVSQSPSNKVTEKGKDVELRCDPISGHTALYWYRQSLGQGLEFLIYFQGNSAPDKSGLPSDRFSAERTGGSVSTLTIQRTQQEDSAVYLCASSQRQVNTEAFFGQGTRLTVV.

V gene TRBV7-6 combines with J gene TRBJ2-1; possibly TRBD2 for D (5 bases). The germline CDR1 and CDR2 sequences are SGHVS and FNYEAQ. Trimming pared 2 bases from V and 2 bases from J, leaving 10 bases between. The CDR3 totals 15 residues. The CDR3 coding sequence is TGTGCCAGCAGCTTAAATCTAGCAACCTACAATGAGCAGTTCTTC. Its protein product is CASSLNLATYNEQFF.

This rearrangement joins TRBV4-1 to TRBJ2-7; TRBD2 is a possible D gene (5 bases). Germline-derived CDR1 and CDR2 are MGHRA and YSYEKL. V dropped 1 base and J dropped 2 bases, with 18 bases sitting between them. The CDR3 is 17 residues long. Here the CDR3 reads CASSQGVGSGYPYEQYF. The DNA of the CDR3 is TGCGCCAGCAGCCAAGGGGTGGGGAGCGGATATCCCTACGAGCAGTACTTC.

This clone was picked up one time. V and J are TRBV7-6 and TRBJ2-3; D remains ambiguous. The CDR3 is 15 amino acids. Germline CDR1 SGHVS, CDR2 FNYEAQ. The ends were cut back, 1 base at V and 0 bases at J, with 8 bases in the middle. The CDR3 DNA reads as TGTGCCAGCAGCTTAGTTCCAACTAGCACAGATACGCAGTATTTT. It encodes CASSLVPTSTDTQYF.

The chain joins TRBV5-1 to TRBJ1-2; a weak D match, TRBD1 (6 bases). V was cut by 5 bases and J by 7 bases, with 12 bases left in between. The CDR3 has 12 residues. Germline V lookup: CDR1 SGHRS, CDR2 YFSETQ. Here the CDR3 reads CASSPGESGYTF. The CDR3 DNA is TGCGCCAGCAGTCCAGGGGAGTCTGGCTACACCTTC.

This clone was observed a single time. V gene TRBV7-9 combines with J gene TRBJ2-3; 12 positions match TRBD2. V shed 3 bases and J 4 bases; nucleotides not matched to a gene: 5. The CDR3 sequence is 16 residues long. Germline CDR1 SEHNR, CDR2 FQNEAQ (reference sequence). CDR3 coding DNA: TGTGCCAGCAGCTTCCGGACTAGCGGGATAGCAGATACGCAGTATTTT. Its translation is CASSFRTSGIADTQYF.

The chain joins TRBV5-6 to TRBJ2-1; 8 nucleotides match TRBD2. Looked up from germline, CDR1 is SGHDT and CDR2 is YYEEEE. CDR3 length: 14 residues. J gave up 9 bases and V 2 bases, and 7 bases lay outside the gene matches. This CDR3 is CASSLLAGYGEQFF. For the CDR3, the DNA is TGTGCCAGCAGCTTATTAGCGGGATACGGTGAGCAGTTCTTC.

The chain is built from TRBV27 and TRBJ1-2; D might be TRBD1 (6 bases). This CDR3 comprises 13 residues. V lost 3 bases and J lost 4, with 9 bases in between. Germline CDR1 is MNHEY and CDR2 is SMNVEV (reference sequence). The CDR3 sequence: CASSFQGPYGYTF. The CDR3, as DNA: TGTGCCAGCAGTTTTCAGGGGCCCTATGGCTACACCTTC.

The chain has TRBV9 and TRBJ2-3; 7 bases match TRBD2. The CDR3 totals 14 residues. V gave up 3 bases and J gave up 5 bases; unmatched junction bases: 6. Germline loops: CDR1 SGDLS, CDR2 YYNGEE. CDR3 sequence: CASSEQVAGDTQYF. The CDR3 DNA sequence: TGTGCCAGCAGCGAGCAGGTAGCGGGAGATACGCAGTATTTT.

The chain has TRBV15 and TRBJ1-3; tentatively, D is TRBD1 (5 bases). Germline loops: CDR1 LNHNV, CDR2 YYDKDF (reference sequence). Trimming took 4 bases from V and 4 from J, leaving 11 bases between them. This CDR3 is 14 amino acids long. The CDR3 DNA is TGTGCCACCAGCATGGCAGGGATAGGAAACACCATATATTTT. This codes for CATSMAGIGNTIYF.

The gene calls are TRBV5-1 and TRBJ2-5; D perhaps matches TRBD1 (6 bases). The V end was cut by 5 bases, the J end by 7 bases, with 27 bases between. CDR1 SGHRS and CDR2 YFSETQ come from the germline V gene. This CDR3 region has 17 residues. The CDR3 DNA is TGCGCCAGCAGACCACCAGGGGAAGGATACGTTAAGGGGACCCAGTACTTC. Its translation: CASRPPGEGYVKGTQYF.

The V and J genes are TRBV14 and TRBJ2-1; TRBD2 aligns across 10 bases. This CDR3 comprises 15 residues. Germline CDR1 SGHDN, CDR2 FVKESK. The ends lost 4 bases at V and 9 bases at J; junction bases unmatched: 9. CDR3 protein: CASSLSLAGVVEQFF. CDR3 in DNA: TGTGCCAGCAGCCTATCCCTAGCGGGAGTTGTTGAGCAGTTCTTC.

The chain is built from TRBV10-2 and TRBJ2-3; 9 bases are a match to TRBD2. V lost 4 bases, J lost 8 bases, and 7 bases stayed unmatched. CDR3 size: 14 residues. Germline values: CDR1 WSHSY, CDR2 SAAADI. The CDR3 sequence: CASSGGLAETTQYF. CDR3 coding DNA: TGCGCCAGCAGTGGGGGACTAGCTGAAACTACGCAGTATTTT.

The rearrangement joins TRBV30 to TRBJ1-5; D is unclear. This CDR3 spans 12 amino acids. V lost 2 bases and J 5 bases, leaving 7 bases between the germline ends. The germline V gene has CDR1 GTSNPN and CDR2 SVGIG (reference sequence). In nucleotides, the CDR3 is TGTGCCTGGAGTTCTCGGGATCAGCCCCAGCATTTT. Translating it yields CAWSSRDQPQHF. The full variable domain, completed using reference TRBV30 and TRBJ1-5, is SQTIHQWPATLVQPVGSPLSLECTVEGTSNPNLYWYRQAAGRGLQLLFYSVGIGQISSEVPQNLSASRPQDRQFILSSKKLLLSDSGFYLCAWSSRDQPQHFGDGTRLSIL.

The chain couples TRBV2 to TRBJ2-7; 8 bases align to TRBD2. Germline assignment: CDR1 SNHLY and CDR2 FYNNEI. V was clipped by 6 bases and J by 5 bases; unmatched bases: 12. The CDR3 extends over 15 amino acids. CDR3 DNA sequence: TGTGCCAGCAGCCCCCCCGTTGCGGGAGGAGACGAGCAGTACTTC. Translating it yields CASSPPVAGGDEQYF.

The chain has TRBV6-4 and TRBJ2-7; the match to TRBD1 covers 9 bases. This CDR3 spans 13 amino acids. V lost 7 bases to trimming and J lost 5 bases; unmatched junction nucleotides: 6. Germline V gene lookup returns CDR1 MRHNA and CDR2 SNTAGT. The CDR3 DNA reads as TGTGCCAGCACCGGGACAGGGCCCCACGAGCAGTACTTC. This translates into CASTGTGPHEQYF.

The rearrangement joins TRBV7-9 to TRBJ2-5, with 11 bases that match TRBD2. The CDR3 length is 18 residues. Germline CDR1 is SEHNR and CDR2 is FQNEAQ (reference sequence). V dropped 5 bases and J dropped 5; count of bases not matched to a gene: 16. The CDR3 DNA follows: TGTGCCAGCAGCGTCATGCGTAGCGGGAGGGCTGGGATGGAGACCCAGTACTTC. Its translation: CASSVMRSGRAGMETQYF.

The chain combines TRBV6-5 with TRBJ2-7; TRBD2 might be the D (5 bases). Germline CDR1 is MNHEY and CDR2 is SVGAGI. The CDR3 has 14 residues. V was shortened by 8 bases and J by 2 bases, with 16 bases between the two germline ends. CDR3 in amino acids: CASGSGISTYEQYF. The CDR3 DNA follows: TGTGCCAGCGGGAGTGGAATTTCCACCTACGAGCAGTACTTC.

The V gene is TRBV27, the J gene TRBJ1-1; no firm D call. The V and J ends lost 4 bases and 0 bases respectively, with 6 bases between them. In germline, CDR1 is MNHEY, CDR2 SMNVEV (reference sequence). This CDR3 is 13 amino acids long. The CDR3 DNA sequence: TGTGCCAGCAGTTCGCAGATGAACACTGAAGCTTTCTTT. Translation: CASSSQMNTEAFF.

The DNA of the CDR3 is TGTGCCAGCATGAGTGGGACAGTCTACAATGAGCAGTTCTTC. Its protein product is CASMSGTVYNEQFF. The rearrangement links TRBV6-5 to TRBJ2-1; 7 positions match TRBD1. In germline, CDR1 is MNHEY, CDR2 SVGAGI. V shed 7 bases and J 3 bases; nucleotides not matched to a gene: 6. The CDR3 contains 14 residues.

This chain connects TRBV5-4 to TRBJ1-2, with D perhaps matching TRBD1 (5 bases). V was clipped by 2 bases and J by 0 bases, with 11 bases between them. Germline V gene data show CDR1 as SGHNT and CDR2 as YYREEE (reference sequence). The CDR3 runs to 15 residues. The CDR3 nucleotides are TGTGCCAGCAGCTTCAGGGCAGCTACTAACTATGGCTACACCTTC. Translated, it gives CASSFRAATNYGYTF.

The V and J genes are TRBV10-1 and TRBJ2-3; weak D call: TRBD2 (6 bases). Trimming removed 3 bases at V and 4 bases at J, with 20 bases between. This CDR3 has 17 amino acids. Germline V lookup: CDR1 WNHNN, CDR2 SYGVQD (reference sequence). The CDR3 protein is CASSDGLSGLRSDTQYF. The DNA of the CDR3 is TGCGCCAGCAGTGATGGTTTATCGGGACTGCGCTCAGATACGCAGTATTTT.

The V call is TRBV29-1, the J call TRBJ1-2; 9 bases align to TRBD1. Germline trimming cut 6 bases from V and 8 bases from J; bases unmatched to any gene: 7. Germline-derived CDR1 and CDR2 are SQVTM and ANQGSEA. There are 12 residues in the CDR3. The chain's CDR3 is CSVLQGANGYTF. CDR3 bases: TGCAGCGTCCTACAGGGGGCGAACGGCTACACCTTC.

In this sample, this clone turned up once. This chain uses TRBV7-2 with TRBJ1-5; 7 bases agree with TRBD1. The germline CDR1 and CDR2 sequences are SGHTA and FQGNSA. The CDR3 is 16 amino acids. J lost 3 bases, V lost 1 base, and 6 bases had no gene match. CDR3 amino acids: CASSLVGTVNNQPQHF. CDR3 nucleotides: TGTGCCAGCAGCTTAGTAGGGACAGTTAACAATCAGCCCCAGCATTTT.